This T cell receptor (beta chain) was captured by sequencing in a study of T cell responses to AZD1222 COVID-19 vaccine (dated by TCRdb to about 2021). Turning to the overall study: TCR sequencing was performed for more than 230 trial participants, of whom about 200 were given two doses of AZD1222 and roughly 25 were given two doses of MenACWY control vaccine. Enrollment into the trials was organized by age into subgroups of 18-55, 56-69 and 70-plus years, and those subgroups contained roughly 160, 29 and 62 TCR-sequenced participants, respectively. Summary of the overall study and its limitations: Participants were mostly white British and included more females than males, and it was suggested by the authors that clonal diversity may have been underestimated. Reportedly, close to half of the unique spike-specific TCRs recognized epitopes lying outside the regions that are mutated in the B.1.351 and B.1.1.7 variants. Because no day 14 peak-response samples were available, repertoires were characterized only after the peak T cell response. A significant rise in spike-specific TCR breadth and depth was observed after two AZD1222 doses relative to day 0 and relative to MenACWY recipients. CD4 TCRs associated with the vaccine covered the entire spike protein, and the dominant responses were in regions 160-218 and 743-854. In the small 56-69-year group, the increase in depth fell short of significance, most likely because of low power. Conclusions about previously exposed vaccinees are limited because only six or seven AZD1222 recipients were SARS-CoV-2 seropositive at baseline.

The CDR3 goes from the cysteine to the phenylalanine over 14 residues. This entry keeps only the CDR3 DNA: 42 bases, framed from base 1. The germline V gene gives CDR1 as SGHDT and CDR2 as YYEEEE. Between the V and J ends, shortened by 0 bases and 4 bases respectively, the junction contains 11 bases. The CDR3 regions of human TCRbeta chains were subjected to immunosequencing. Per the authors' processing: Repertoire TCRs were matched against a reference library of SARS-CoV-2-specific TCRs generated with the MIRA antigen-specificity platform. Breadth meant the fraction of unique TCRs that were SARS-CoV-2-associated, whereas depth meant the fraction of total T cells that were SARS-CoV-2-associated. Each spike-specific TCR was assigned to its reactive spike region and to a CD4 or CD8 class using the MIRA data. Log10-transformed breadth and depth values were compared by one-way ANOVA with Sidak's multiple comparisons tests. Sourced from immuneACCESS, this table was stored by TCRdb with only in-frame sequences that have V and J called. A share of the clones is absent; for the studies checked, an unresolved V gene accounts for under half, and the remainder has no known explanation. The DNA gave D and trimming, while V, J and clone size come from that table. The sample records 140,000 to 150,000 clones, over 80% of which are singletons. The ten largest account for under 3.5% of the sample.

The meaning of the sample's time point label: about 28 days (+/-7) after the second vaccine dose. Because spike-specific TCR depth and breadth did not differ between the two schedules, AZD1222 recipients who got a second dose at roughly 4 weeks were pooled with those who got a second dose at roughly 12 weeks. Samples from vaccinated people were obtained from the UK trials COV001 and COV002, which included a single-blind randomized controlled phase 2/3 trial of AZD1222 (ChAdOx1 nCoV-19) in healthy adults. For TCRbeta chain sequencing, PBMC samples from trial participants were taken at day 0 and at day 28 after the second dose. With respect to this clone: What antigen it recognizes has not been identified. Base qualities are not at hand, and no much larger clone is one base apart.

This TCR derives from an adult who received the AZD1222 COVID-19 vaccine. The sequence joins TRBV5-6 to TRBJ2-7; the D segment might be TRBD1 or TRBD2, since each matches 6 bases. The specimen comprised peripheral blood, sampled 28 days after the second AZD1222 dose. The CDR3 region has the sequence CASSLGTGRYEQYF. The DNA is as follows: TGTGCCAGCAGCTTGGGCACAGGGAGGTACGAGCAGTACTTC.